In its sample, the clone carrying this TCR beta chain was seen a few times. The antigen remains unidentified. Reverse transcribing all isolated RNA meant expressed TCRB transcripts were sequenced. Sequencing was performed with immunoSEQ multiplex PCR; in TCRdb, only in-frame clones are kept and a portion is missing. Among 500,000 to 800,000 clones listed, under 15% were seen once. The data were obtained in a study of beta chain features in type 1 diabetes. For the study at large: In age, gender and cell yields, patients were similar to healthy donors. The study, taken as a whole, reports: Whether HLA type affects TCRB rearrangement stayed undetermined in the present work. Shorter TCRB CDR3s, moderately but significantly so, marked every one of the four CD4+ subsets in Type 1 diabetes patients.

In germline, CDR1 is ENHRY, CDR2 SYGVKD. Deletions cut 4 bases from V and 2 bases from J, with 12 bases between. The length of the CDR3 is 15 residues. Sorted populations all exceeded 95% purity. The clonotype originates from a man aged 30-40 years with type 1 diabetes. The sample was naive CD4+ T cells from blood. The V gene is TRBV10-3, the J gene TRBJ1-5; maybe TRBD1 (5 bases). CDR3 residues: CAISVGEFGNQPQHF. CDR3 nucleotides: TGTGCCATCAGTGTGGGGGAGTTTGGCAATCAGCCCCAGCATTTT.